Following are 31 T cell receptor beta chains from one sample sequenced in a study of cytomegalovirus exposure and HLA in healthy donors. PCR primers comprised 60 Vbeta and 13 Jbeta primers. Profiling relied on immunoSEQ multiplex PCR, and the TCRdb table lists in-frame clones only, not all of them. The table shows about 120,000 clones, with around 75% occurring only once. The sequenced sample was PBMCs. The source of these receptors is a woman aged 40-49 years in good health and CMV-seropositive.

In this sample, this clone turned up once. The chain combines TRBV6-5 with TRBJ1-2, with unresolved D. The germline V gene encodes CDR1 MNHEY and CDR2 SVGAGI. The CDR3 sequence is 12 residues long. V lost 5 bases, J lost 1 base, and 5 bases lay in between. For the CDR3, the DNA is TGTGCCAGCAGTCAACTTAACTATGGCTACACCTTC. Translating it yields CASSQLNYGYTF.

The chain employs TRBV28 and TRBJ2-5, with D possibly matching TRBD1 (5 bases). The V and J ends lost 5 bases and 5 bases respectively, with 18 bases between them. In germline, CDR1 is MDHEN, CDR2 SYDVKM. The CDR3 sequence is 15 residues long. The CDR3 DNA reads TGTGCCAGCAGTCCCCTTCCCTCAGGGTCTGAGACCCAGTACTTC. Translation gives CASSPLPSGSETQYF. Looking up the rest from reference TRBV28 and TRBJ2-5 gives the full variable domain: DVKVTQSSRYLVKRTGEKVFLECVQDMDHENMFWYRQDPGLGLRLIYFSYDVKMKEKGDIPEGYSVSREKKERFSLILESASTNQTSMYLCASSPLPSGSETQYFGPGTRLLVL.

This sequence joins TRBV4-3 and TRBJ2-1, with a weak D call TRBD2 (6 bases). Trimming removed 4 bases at V and 4 bases at J, with 11 bases between. Germline V gene data show CDR1 as LGHNA and CDR2 as YSLEER. The CDR3 totals 14 residues. The CDR3 DNA is TGCGCCAGCAGCCTCAGGACTACTTACAATGAGCAGTTCTTC. Translating gives CASSLRTTYNEQFF.

This clone was seen a few times. The chain couples TRBV30 to TRBJ2-1; TRBD2 matches 7 bases. CDR1 and CDR2 from the germline V gene are GTSNPN and SVGIG (reference sequence). The CDR3 totals 15 residues. Trimming at V came to 0 bases and at J to 4 bases, leaving 6 bases not matched to a gene. The CDR3, as DNA: TGTGCCTGGAGTGTACGAAGCGGGATTTACAATGAGCAGTTCTTC. Its translation is CAWSVRSGIYNEQFF.

The chain joins TRBV6-5 to TRBJ1-1; no clear D gene. The CDR3 is 11 amino acids. The V end lost 6 bases, the J end lost 1 base, and 3 bases lay between the germline ends. Germline V CDR1 and CDR2: MNHEY, SVGAGI. CDR3 nucleotides: TGTGCCAGCAGGAGGAACACTGAAGCTTTCTTT. Translated: CASRRNTEAFF.

The chain is built from TRBV29-1 and TRBJ2-7; TRBD1 matches 8 bases. Trimming removed 1 base from V and 1 base from J; junction bases left unmatched: 9. The CDR3 has 16 residues. Germline lookup yields CDR1 SQVTM and CDR2 ANQGSEA. The DNA of the CDR3 is TGCAGCGTTGAAGGTTCCGGGACAGGACCTTCCTACGAGCAGTACTTC. Translating it yields CSVEGSGTGPSYEQYF.

The CDR3 protein is CASRERGYEQYF. DNA for the CDR3: TGTGCCAGTAGGGAGAGGGGGTACGAGCAGTACTTC. The genes are TRBV6-5 and TRBJ2-7; possible D gene TRBD1, 6 bases. In germline, CDR1 is MNHEY, CDR2 SVGAGI. This CDR3 comprises 12 residues. V lost 9 bases and J lost 4, with 13 bases in between.

V usage is TRBV6-6 and J usage is TRBJ1-6; 10 bases line up with TRBD1. Germline CDR1 MNHNY, CDR2 SVGAGI (reference sequence). The CDR3 runs to 15 residues. Trimming removed 2 bases from V and 7 bases from J; junction bases left unmatched: 2. CDR3 nucleotide sequence: TGTGCCAGCAGTTACGGACAGGGGGAAAATTCACCCCTCCACTTT. Translating gives CASSYGQGENSPLHF.

This clone was seen a single time. The chain combines TRBV5-4 with TRBJ2-3; the match to TRBD1 covers 11 bases. The CDR3 is 14 amino acids. Germline-derived CDR1 and CDR2 are SGHNT and YYREEE (reference sequence). V dropped 9 bases and J dropped 5; count of bases not matched to a gene: 8. The CDR3 protein is CATKKDRGRDTQYF. CDR3 nucleotide sequence: TGTGCCACCAAAAAGGACAGGGGGCGAGATACGCAGTATTTT. The entire variable domain, with the rest obtained from reference TRBV5-4 and TRBJ2-3, is as follows: ETGVTQSPTHLIKTRGQQVTLRCSSQSGHNTVSWYQQALGQGPQFIFQYYREEENGRGNFPPRFSGLQFPNYSSELNVNALELDDSALYLCATKKDRGRDTQYFGPGTRLTVL.

The V and J genes are TRBV7-2 and TRBJ2-7; D is possibly TRBD2 (7 bases). Germline values: CDR1 SGHTA, CDR2 FQGNSA. This CDR3 has 13 amino acids. V was cut by 7 bases and J by 3 bases, with 13 bases left in between. CDR3 protein: CASTWGGSYEQYF. CDR3 coding DNA: TGTGCCAGCACCTGGGGGGGCAGCTACGAGCAGTACTTC.

This clone has more than one count but fewer than ten. The chain employs TRBV7-6 and TRBJ2-1; 7 positions agree with TRBD2. The V segment lost 5 bases and the J segment 4 bases; nucleotides outside the gene matches: 11. Germline V gene sequence: CDR1 SGHVS, CDR2 FNYEAQ. This CDR3 spans 16 amino acids. The CDR3 spells CASSPLGDYRYNEQFF. CDR3 sequence (DNA): TGTGCCAGCAGCCCTCTGGGGGACTACCGATACAATGAGCAGTTCTTC.

The rearrangement links TRBV7-9 to TRBJ1-4; 7 nucleotides match TRBD1. Germline assignment: CDR1 SEHNR and CDR2 FQNEAQ (reference sequence). V lost 4 bases, J lost 8 bases, and 4 bases stayed unmatched. This CDR3 region has 13 residues. The CDR3 is CASSSGTVEKLFF. Written as DNA, the CDR3 is TGTGCCAGCAGCTCCGGGACAGTAGAAAAACTGTTTTTT.

V gene TRBV7-2 combines with J gene TRBJ2-2, with D possibly matching TRBD1 (6 bases). Germline loops: CDR1 SGHTA, CDR2 FQGNSA. V was shortened by 6 bases and J by 2 bases, with 22 bases between the two germline ends. CDR3 size: 18 residues. CDR3 amino acids: CASRFRTTGTPNTGELFF. The CDR3 nucleotides are TGTGCCAGCAGATTCCGAACCACCGGGACACCAAACACCGGGGAGCTGTTTTTT.

This sequence joins TRBV19 and TRBJ2-7, with D possibly matching TRBD2 (7 bases). V was shortened by 2 bases and J by 2 bases, with 13 bases between the two germline ends. Germline CDR1 is LNHDA and CDR2 is SQIVND (reference sequence). The CDR3 has 15 residues. CDR3 loop: CASSILAGDTYEQYF. CDR3 bases: TGTGCCAGTAGTATACTCGCGGGGGACACCTACGAGCAGTACTTC.

The chain combines TRBV27 with TRBJ2-2; TRBD1 is a possible D gene (6 bases). This CDR3 comprises 15 residues. In germline, CDR1 is MNHEY, CDR2 SMNVEV (reference sequence). The germline V and J ends were trimmed by 9 bases and 5 bases, with 19 bases remaining between them. The CDR3 sequence is CASRGGTSRTGELFF. The CDR3 nucleotides read TGTGCCAGTCGTGGGGGCACAAGTCGGACCGGGGAGCTGTTTTTT.

This clone was found a few times. The chain uses TRBV6-1 and TRBJ2-7, with 8 bases aligning to TRBD1. Per the germline V gene, CDR1 is MNHNS and CDR2 is SASEGT. The CDR3 covers 15 residues. V was pared by 1 base and J by 0 bases, with 2 bases of the junction left unmatched. The CDR3 here is CASSEGQGSSYEQYF. The CDR3 region has the DNA TGTGCCAGCAGTGAAGGACAGGGGAGCTCCTACGAGCAGTACTTC.

This clone was observed a single time. The V gene is TRBV5-1, the J gene TRBJ2-1, with a weak D call TRBD2 (7 bases). CDR3 length: 16 residues. Germline loops: CDR1 SGHRS, CDR2 YFSETQ. V dropped 0 bases and J dropped 3 bases, with 13 bases sitting between them. The CDR3 region has the DNA TGCGCCAGCAGCTTGGTAGGGGGGGCTCTCTACAATGAGCAGTTCTTC. Translated: CASSLVGGALYNEQFF.

The CDR3 DNA reads as TGTGCCAGCAGCTTCAGTACAGATACGCAGTATTTT. Translated: CASSFSTDTQYF. The chain recombines TRBV7-9 with TRBJ2-3; no definite D call. The CDR3 is 12 residues long. V was pared by 3 bases and J by 3 bases, with 4 bases between. In germline, CDR1 is SEHNR, CDR2 FQNEAQ (reference sequence).

This chain joins TRBV30 and TRBJ2-5; 7 positions agree with TRBD1. The junction had 7 bases not matched to a gene; V was cut back by 2 bases and J by 1 base. Germline assignment: CDR1 GTSNPN and CDR2 SVGIG (reference sequence). CDR3 length: 15 amino acids. In DNA, the CDR3 is TGTGCCTGGAGTCCCGGACAGGCCCTCCAAGAGACCCAGTACTTC. Translation gives CAWSPGQALQETQYF.

This CDR3 is CASSPSAIAKNIQYF. The CDR3 DNA is TGTGCCAGCAGCCCGAGCGCTATCGCCAAAAACATTCAGTACTTC. This chain connects TRBV9 to TRBJ2-4; D unresolved. The V end lost 4 bases, the J end lost 1 base, and 12 bases lay between the germline ends. CDR3 length equals 15 residues. Germline CDR1 SGDLS, CDR2 YYNGEE.

The CDR3 protein is CASIVRENYGYTF. For the CDR3, the DNA is TGTGCCAGCATCGTACGCGAGAACTATGGCTACACCTTC. The V call is TRBV2, the J call TRBJ1-2; no reliable D call. Trimming shortened V by 7 bases and J by 2 bases, and 11 bases separated the two germline ends. This CDR3 region has 13 residues. Germline CDR1 SNHLY, CDR2 FYNNEI.

This chain links TRBV6-5 with TRBJ1-6; D not certain. CDR3 length equals 15 residues. Per the germline V gene, CDR1 is MNHEY and CDR2 is SVGAGI. Between the trimmed V and J ends, which lost 2 bases and 1 base, there was a span of 6 bases. The CDR3 DNA reads as TGTGCCAGCAGTTACGCGGGATCCTATAATTCACCCCTCCACTTT. Amino acids: CASSYAGSYNSPLHF.

The chain combines TRBV18 with TRBJ1-4; perhaps TRBD1 as D (5 bases). Germline V gene sequence: CDR1 KGHSH, CDR2 LQKENI. The CDR3 runs 14 residues. Trimming removed 1 base from V and 8 bases from J, with 11 bases in between. DNA of the CDR3: TGTGCCAGCTCACCACTCGGGCAGGGCGAAAAACTGTTTTTT. Protein sequence: CASSPLGQGEKLFF.

This clone was found a few times. V and J are TRBV23-1 and TRBJ2-4; 9 positions match TRBD1. TRBV23-1 is an open reading frame, and its role is uncertain. This CDR3 comprises 21 residues. V trimming: 3 bases; J trimming: 0 bases; junction bases outside the gene matches: 18. The CDR3 DNA reads TGCGCCAGCAGTCACTTCGTCTGGGACAGGGATAAACCTCTAGCCAAAAACATTCAGTACTTC. It specifies CASSHFVWDRDKPLAKNIQYF.

This rearrangement joins TRBV6-4 to TRBJ1-2; D may be TRBD1 (5 bases). Germline lookup yields CDR1 MRHNA and CDR2 SNTAGT. The CDR3 consists of 16 residues. V dropped 3 bases and J dropped 0 bases, with 14 bases sitting between them. The CDR3 bases are TGTGCCAGCAGTGAGGATCCAGGGATGCCTAACTATGGCTACACCTTC. Translated: CASSEDPGMPNYGYTF.

This clone was recorded a few times. The J gene is TRBJ2-1, the V gene TRBV5-1; D possibly corresponds to TRBD2 (6 bases). Germline V gene data show CDR1 as SGHRS and CDR2 as YFSETQ. The CDR3 covers 21 residues. V gave up 0 bases and J gave up 0 bases, with 25 bases separating them. The CDR3 region has the DNA TGCGCCAGCAGCTTGGCCCAGTCCCCCTTCCCTAGCGACAGCTCCTACAATGAGCAGTTCTTC. This codes for CASSLAQSPFPSDSSYNEQFF.

The genes are TRBV7-2 and TRBJ1-2, with a weak D call TRBD1 (6 bases). Germline values: CDR1 SGHTA, CDR2 FQGNSA. Trimming pared 2 bases from V and 8 bases from J, leaving 24 bases between. There are 17 residues in the CDR3. The CDR3 DNA sequence: TGTGCCAGCAGCTTAAGGCAGGCAGGGGCTACCCATAGGGGCTACACCTTC. This encodes CASSLRQAGATHRGYTF.

This sequence joins TRBV20-1 and TRBJ1-1; D ambiguous. The germline gives CDR1 DFQATT, CDR2 SNEGSKA (reference sequence). V lost 0 bases, J lost 7 bases, and 3 bases lay in between. The CDR3 sequence is 10 residues long. CDR3 nucleotide sequence: TGCAGTGCTAGAGACGTTGAAGCTTTCTTT. Amino acids: CSARDVEAFF.

This clone has just a few counts. Other nucleotide sequences in the sample specify the same CDR3. The chain has TRBV14 and TRBJ1-1, with D tentatively TRBD1 (5 bases). The CDR3 spans 14 residues. Trimming took 1 base from V and 7 from J, leaving 13 bases between them. In germline, CDR1 is SGHDN, CDR2 FVKESK. As DNA, the CDR3 is TGTGCCAGCAGCCAAGGGCCCGGGGGAATTGAAGCTTTCTTT. This encodes CASSQGPGGIEAFF. Full variable domain (missing parts from reference TRBV14 and TRBJ1-1): EAGVTQFPSHSVIEKGQTVTLRCDPISGHDNLYWYRRVMGKEIKFLLHFVKESKQDESGMPNNRFLAERTGGTYSTLKVQPAELEDSGVYFCASSQGPGGIEAFFGQGTRLTVV.

This chain connects TRBV7-3 to TRBJ1-5; a possible D gene is TRBD1 (6 bases). V shed 3 bases and J shed 7 bases, with 10 bases lying between them. Germline V lookup: CDR1 SGHTA, CDR2 FQGTGA. This CDR3 spans 13 amino acids. In DNA form, the CDR3 reads TGTGCCAGCAGCTTGGGGGCGAGGCAGCCCCAGCATTTT. Its protein is CASSLGARQPQHF.

The chain links TRBV30 to TRBJ1-2; perhaps TRBD1 as D (5 bases). The CDR3 runs 12 residues. Germline V gives CDR1 GTSNPN, CDR2 SVGIG (reference sequence). V was shortened by 1 base and J by 5 bases, with 8 bases between the two germline ends. The CDR3 DNA reads as TGTGCCTGGAGTGGGGGGGGGTATGGCTACACCTTC. It encodes CAWSGGGYGYTF.